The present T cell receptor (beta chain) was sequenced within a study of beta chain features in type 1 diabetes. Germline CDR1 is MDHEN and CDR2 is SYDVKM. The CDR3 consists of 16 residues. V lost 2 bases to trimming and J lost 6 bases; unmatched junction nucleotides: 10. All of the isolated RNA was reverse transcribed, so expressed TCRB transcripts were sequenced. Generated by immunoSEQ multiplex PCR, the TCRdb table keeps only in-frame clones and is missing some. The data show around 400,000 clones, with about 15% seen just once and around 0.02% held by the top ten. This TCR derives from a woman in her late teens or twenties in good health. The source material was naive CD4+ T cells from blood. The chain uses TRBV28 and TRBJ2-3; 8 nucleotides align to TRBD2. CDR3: CASSLITSGTMDTQYF. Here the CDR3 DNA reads TGTGCCAGCAGTTTAATCACTAGCGGTACGATGGATACGCAGTATTTT.